These 7 T cell receptor beta chains were sequenced from one sample in a study of blood T cell repertoires in COVID-19. Sequencing was performed with immunoSEQ multiplex PCR; in TCRdb, only in-frame clones are kept and a portion is missing. Here the sample spans roughly 200,000 clones, about 88% being singletons. The material sequenced was PBMCs or T cells enriched from blood (not recorded which). The receptors shown here come from a woman aged 40 to 50 with acute COVID-19.

This sequence joins TRBV7-2 and TRBJ2-5, with D hard to call. The germline V and J ends were trimmed by 1 base and 2 bases, with 11 bases remaining between them. Germline CDR1 SGHTA, CDR2 FQGNSA. The CDR3 contains 15 residues. In DNA, the CDR3 is TGTGCCAGCAGCTTAGGGGTTAGCTCGCAAGAGACCCAGTACTTC. As protein: CASSLGVSSQETQYF.

This clone has only a few counts. The gene calls are TRBV7-2 and TRBJ2-4; 7 bases match TRBD2. Trimming at V came to 7 bases and at J to 12 bases, leaving 9 bases not matched to a gene. Germline V CDR1 and CDR2: SGHTA, FQGNSA. The CDR3 length is 12 residues. The CDR3: CASNYLGGSQYF. The CDR3 nucleotides read TGTGCCAGCAACTACCTGGGGGGGTCTCAGTACTTC.

The V call is TRBV28, the J call TRBJ1-2; 10 nucleotides match TRBD1. V lost 8 bases, J lost 9 bases, and 12 bases stayed unmatched. CDR3 size: 14 residues. Per the germline V gene, CDR1 is MDHEN and CDR2 is SYDVKM. CDR3 sequence (DNA): TGTGCCAGCGACTCTCCGGGACAGGGGCAGAGCTACACCTTC. Protein: CASDSPGQGQSYTF.

As DNA, the CDR3 is TGTGCCAGCATGCGGACAGGAGGTCAGCCCCAGCATTTT. Translated: CASMRTGGQPQHF. V usage is TRBV12-3 or TRBV12-4 and J usage is TRBJ1-5, with TRBD1 identical over 7 bases. Unmatched junction bases numbered 6, after V lost 7 bases and J lost 6 bases. The CDR3 consists of 13 residues.

The gene calls are TRBV4-3 and TRBJ1-1; a weak D match, TRBD1 (6 bases). The V end was cut by 0 bases, the J end by 4 bases, with 9 bases between. The CDR3 covers 14 residues. The germline V gene encodes CDR1 LGHNA and CDR2 YSLEER. The CDR3 DNA follows: TGCGCCAGCAGCCAAGATCCAGGGGTCACTGAAGCTTTCTTT. Encoded protein: CASSQDPGVTEAFF.

The chain uses TRBV9 and TRBJ2-3, with 9 bases identical to TRBD1. Germline V gene lookup returns CDR1 SGDLS and CDR2 YYNGEE. The CDR3 covers 14 residues. The J segment lost 5 bases and the V segment lost 3 bases, leaving 4 bases of the junction unmatched. DNA for the CDR3: TGTGCCAGCAGCGCAGGGGGACAGGGAGATACGCAGTATTTT. Encoded protein: CASSAGGQGDTQYF.

This chain joins TRBV6-4 and TRBJ2-5; 10 bases match TRBD1. Germline V lookup: CDR1 MRHNA, CDR2 SNTAGT. V gave up 5 bases and J gave up 4 bases; unmatched junction bases: 13. This CDR3 has 17 residues. The chain's CDR3 is CASSFGQGVGVRETQYF. CDR3 sequence (DNA): TGTGCCAGCAGTTTTGGACAGGGGGTAGGAGTGAGAGAGACCCAGTACTTC.